This T cell receptor beta chain was found in a study of blood T cells in healthy people across ages. Whole-study context: In model experiments, template switching was able to capture about one barcoded beta molecule for every two T cells that were present.

Through a sample-barcoded 5' primer and a J-beta primer mix, a second PCR was run for about 6 to 11 cycles. CDR3-containing paired-end reads numbered at least 2.5 million in each sample. TCRdb itself ran the 5' RACE reads through MiXCR, one entry per CDR3 protein. The sample lists 1.5 million to 2 million distinct CDR3 sequences, roughly a third occurring once. Researchers collected ten milliliters of peripheral blood from every single donor. The sample consisted of blood. The TCR comes from a woman aged 25 to 39 in good health.

The CDR3 nucleotides read TGTGCCAGCAGCAAAAGACAGGATGGCTACACCTTC. Translated, it gives CASSKRQDGYTF. The chain joins TRBV5-5 to TRBJ1-2, with a possible D match to TRBD1 (6 bases). The CDR3 covers 12 residues. V lost 4 bases and J 6 bases, leaving 10 bases between the germline ends. Germline loops: CDR1 SGHKS, CDR2 YYEKEE (reference sequence).